This T cell receptor beta chain stems from a study of T-cell reconstitution after alpha-beta-depleted transplantation in children. Preparation of the TCRbeta library used unique molecular identifiers. TCRdb recomputed calls from the PCR reads with MiXCR, one row per CDR3 protein. In the table there are 500,000 to 600,000 distinct CDR3 sequences, about 30% of which are singletons. CDR3 size: 12 residues. The germline V and J ends were trimmed by 10 bases and 2 bases, with 11 bases remaining between them. CDR1 MDHEN and CDR2 SYDVKM come from the germline V gene. This rearrangement joins TRBV28 to TRBJ1-2; D gene ambiguous. This TCR derives from a human donor who donated a stem cell graft to a child with aplastic anemia. Sample: PBMCs from the stem cell graft donor, taken from the stem cell graft. The DNA of the CDR3 is TGTGCCAACCAGGACGGGAACTATGGCTACACCTTC. It translates to CANQDGNYGYTF.